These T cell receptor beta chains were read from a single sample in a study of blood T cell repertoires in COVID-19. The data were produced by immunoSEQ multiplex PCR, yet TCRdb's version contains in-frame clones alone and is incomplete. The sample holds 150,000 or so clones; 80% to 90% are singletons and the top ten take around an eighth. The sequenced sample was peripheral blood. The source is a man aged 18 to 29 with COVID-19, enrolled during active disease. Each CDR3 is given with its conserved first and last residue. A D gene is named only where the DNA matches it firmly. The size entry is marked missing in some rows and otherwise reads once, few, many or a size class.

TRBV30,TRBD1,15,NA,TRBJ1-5,TGTGCCTGGAGTGACGGGGGACAGGGGTTGGGGCCCCAGCATTTT,CAWSDGGQGLGPQHF
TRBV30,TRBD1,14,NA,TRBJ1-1,TGTGCCTGGGACCGGGACAGTTATAAAACTGAAGCTTTCTTT,CAWDRDSYKTEAFF
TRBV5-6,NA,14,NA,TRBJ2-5,TGTGCCAGCAGCTTGGACTACGCACAAGAGACCCAGTACTTC,CASSLDYAQETQYF
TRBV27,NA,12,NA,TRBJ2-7,TGTGCCAGCAGTTCCGAGTTCGGCGAGCAGTACTTC,CASSSEFGEQYF
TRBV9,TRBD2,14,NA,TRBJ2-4,TGTGCCAGCAGCGGGCCTAGCGGGAGTAACATTCAGTACTTC,CASSGPSGSNIQYF
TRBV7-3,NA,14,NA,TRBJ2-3,TGTGCCAGCAGCCGGGCGGGGTGGACAGATACGCAGTATTTT,CASSRAGWTDTQYF
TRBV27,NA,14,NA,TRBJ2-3,TGTGCCAGCAGTTTCGGGGGAAGCGGAGATACGCAGTATTTT,CASSFGGSGDTQYF
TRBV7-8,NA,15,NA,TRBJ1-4,TGTGCCAGCAGCCCCCCCGGGTTAACTAATGAAAAACTGTTTTTT,CASSPPGLTNEKLFF
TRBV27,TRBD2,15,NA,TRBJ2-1,TGTGCCAGCAGCCGAGGACTAGCGGATTACAATGAGCAGTTCTTC,CASSRGLADYNEQFF
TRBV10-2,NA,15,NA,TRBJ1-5,TGCGCCAGCAGTGAGTCGGGCCACAGGAATCAGCCCCAGCATTTT,CASSESGHRNQPQHF
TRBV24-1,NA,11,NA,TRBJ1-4,TGTGCCACCAGTCAGGATGAAAAACTGTTTTTT,CATSQDEKLFF
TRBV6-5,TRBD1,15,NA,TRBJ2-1,TGTGCCAGCTCGAGGGGGGACAGGGGGCTTAATGAGCAGTTCTTC,CASSRGDRGLNEQFF
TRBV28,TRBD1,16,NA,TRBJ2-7,TGTGCCAGCAGATCGACCGGGACAGGCAGCTCCTACGAGCAGTACTTC,CASRSTGTGSSYEQYF
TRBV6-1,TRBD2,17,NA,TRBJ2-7,TGTGCCAGCAGTGAAAGGACTAGCGGGTGGAACACCTACGAGCAGTACTTC,CASSERTSGWNTYEQYF
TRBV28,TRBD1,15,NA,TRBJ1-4,TGTGCCAGCATTGAGACCGGGACAGGGGGAGAAAAACTGCTTTTT,CASIETGTGGEKLLF
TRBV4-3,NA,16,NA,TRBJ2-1,TGCGCCAGCAGCCAAGATAGGACTGCTCCCTACAATGAGCAGTTCTTC,CASSQDRTAPYNEQFF
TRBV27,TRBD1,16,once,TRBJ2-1,TGTGCCAGCAGCGCAGCCGGGACAGGGGAATTCGTTGAGCAGTTCTTC,CASSAAGTGEFVEQFF